Presented here are 27 T cell receptor beta chains from one specimen sequenced in a study of cytomegalovirus exposure and HLA in healthy donors. In the PCR, 60 Vbeta and 13 Jbeta primers were used. The table came from immunoSEQ multiplex PCR; TCRdb's copy has only in-frame clones and leaves some out. The data hold around 45,000 clones, with roughly half observed a single time. The material sequenced was PBMCs. Receptors originate from a man aged 60 to 69 in good health and CMV-seronegative.

The rearrangement links TRBV10-3 to TRBJ2-1, with TRBD2 identical over 11 bases. The trim removed 10 bases at V and 6 bases at J, leaving 8 bases unmatched. This CDR3 contains 14 residues. Germline V gene data show CDR1 as ENHRY and CDR2 as SYGVKD. Here the CDR3 reads CATSGTSGSNEQFF. DNA of the CDR3: TGTGCCACGTCCGGGACTAGCGGTAGCAATGAGCAGTTCTTC.

This clone has only a few counts. The chain employs TRBV7-9 and TRBJ1-2; 8 bases match TRBD1. Germline V gene lookup returns CDR1 SEHNR and CDR2 FQNEAQ (reference sequence). The V and J ends lost 2 bases and 9 bases, in that order; junction bases with no gene match: 14. This CDR3 is 16 amino acids long. The chain's CDR3 is CASSLIVGTGGYRYTF. The CDR3 region has the DNA TGTGCCAGCAGCTTAATAGTCGGAACAGGGGGTTATCGCTACACCTTC.

The V call is TRBV9, the J call TRBJ2-1; D might be TRBD1 (6 bases). From germline, CDR1 is SGDLS and CDR2 YYNGEE. This CDR3 is 13 amino acids long. With 3 bases removed from V and 6 bases from J, the gap between germline ends came to 10 bases. CDR3 residues: CASSAGQSNEQFF. The CDR3 bases are TGTGCCAGCAGCGCCGGACAGTCCAATGAGCAGTTCTTC.

This chain links TRBV4-2 with TRBJ2-7, with 7 bases lining up with TRBD2. Germline loops: CDR1 LGHNA, CDR2 YNFKEQ. This CDR3 is 16 amino acids long. Trimming cost V 1 base and J 5 bases; bases outside gene matches: 11. As DNA, the CDR3 is TGTGCCAGCAGCCAAGCTTTCCGCGTGGGAGGGGACGAGCAGTACTTC. Protein product: CASSQAFRVGGDEQYF.

The chain has TRBV28 and TRBJ1-2, with 8 nucleotides matching TRBD1. In germline, CDR1 is MDHEN, CDR2 SYDVKM. The CDR3 has 15 amino acids. Trimming removed 3 bases from V and 2 bases from J; junction bases left unmatched: 5. CDR3 in DNA: TGTGCCAGCAGTTTTGGGGGACAGGACAACTATGGCTACACCTTC. Translated: CASSFGGQDNYGYTF.

In this sample, this clone turned up a few times. The V and J genes are TRBV19 and TRBJ2-5; D gene ambiguous. V was clipped by 4 bases and J by 1 base, with 4 bases between them. The CDR3 is made up of 12 amino acids. Germline V gene data show CDR1 as LNHDA and CDR2 as SQIVND (reference sequence). Here the CDR3 reads CASSNSQETQYF. CDR3 nucleotides: TGTGCCAGTAGTAACAGCCAAGAGACCCAGTACTTC.

This clone has just a few counts. The chain links TRBV5-6 to TRBJ2-7, with 7 bases matching TRBD2. The CDR3 is 16 amino acids. Germline V gene sequence: CDR1 SGHDT, CDR2 YYEEEE. Losses at the gene ends were 4 bases for V and 0 bases for J; bases not matched to a gene: 10. The chain's CDR3 is CASSLTHGGSSYEQYF. CDR3 in DNA: TGTGCCAGCAGCCTGACTCACGGGGGGAGCTCCTACGAGCAGTACTTC.

The chain couples TRBV7-8 to TRBJ1-1; 10 positions match TRBD1. The CDR3 has 14 residues. CDR1 is SGHVS, CDR2 FQNEAQ, per germline. J lost 6 bases, V lost 7 bases, and 8 bases had no gene match. CDR3 in amino acids: CASTLDRGPAEAFF. CDR3 coding DNA: TGTGCCAGCACCCTTGACAGGGGGCCCGCTGAAGCTTTCTTT.

A few counts support this clone. V and J are TRBV9 and TRBJ2-1, with no clear D. Germline V gene lookup returns CDR1 SGDLS and CDR2 YYNGEE. The CDR3 length is 12 residues. V dropped 2 bases and J dropped 3 bases, with 3 bases sitting between them. DNA for the CDR3: TGTGCCAGCAGCGTCGGCTACAATGAGCAGTTCTTC. This sequence encodes CASSVGYNEQFF.

The J gene is TRBJ1-5, the V gene TRBV7-9; weak D call: TRBD1 (6 bases). This CDR3 is built from 15 residues. Germline V gene sequence: CDR1 SEHNR, CDR2 FQNEAQ (reference sequence). V lost 1 base to trimming and J lost 5 bases, with 12 bases between them. The CDR3 sequence: CASSLGNGGDQPQHF. Here the CDR3 DNA reads TGTGCCAGCAGCTTAGGGAATGGGGGCGATCAGCCCCAGCATTTT.

The J gene is TRBJ2-7, the V gene TRBV10-3; 9 nucleotides align to TRBD1. Losses at the gene ends were 6 bases for V and 0 bases for J; bases not matched to a gene: 3. The CDR3 sequence is 14 residues long. Germline V gene data show CDR1 as ENHRY and CDR2 as SYGVKD. The CDR3 DNA follows: TGTGCCATCAGAGGGACAGGGAACTCCTACGAGCAGTACTTC. This translates into CAIRGTGNSYEQYF.

This clone was counted between two and nine times. The CDR3, as DNA: TGCGCCAGCAGCCCTCGGGGTAGCGGGAAAGGCAATGAGCAGTTCTTC. Protein product: CASSPRGSGKGNEQFF. The gene calls are TRBV4-3 and TRBJ2-1; 8 bases match TRBD2. CDR3 length equals 16 residues. V was clipped by 4 bases and J by 6 bases; unmatched bases: 11. The V gene's germline CDR1 is LGHNA and CDR2 YSLEER.

This clone was detected many times. The V call is TRBV28, the J call TRBJ1-4, with D unresolved. V shed 5 bases and J shed 5 bases, with 12 bases lying between them. Germline CDR1 MDHEN, CDR2 SYDVKM. The CDR3 runs to 14 residues. The CDR3 spells CASSMYRGNEKLFF. The CDR3 DNA follows: TGTGCCAGCAGTATGTATCGGGGAAATGAAAAACTGTTTTTT.

This clone was seen a few times. The CDR3 DNA reads as TGCGCCAGCAGCTTCTCCGGGGGGGATCAGCCCCAGCATTTT. Its translation is CASSFSGGDQPQHF. The rearrangement joins TRBV5-1 to TRBJ1-5, with D maybe TRBD1 (5 bases). V gave up 2 bases and J gave up 5 bases, with 11 bases separating them. Germline loops: CDR1 SGHRS, CDR2 YFSETQ. CDR3 length equals 14 residues.

The gene calls are TRBV11-2 and TRBJ2-7; the D gene is possibly TRBD2 (6 bases). The V and J ends lost 8 bases and 4 bases respectively, with 12 bases between them. The V gene's germline CDR1 is SGHAT and CDR2 FQNNGV. This CDR3 has 12 amino acids. The CDR3 nucleotides read TGTGCCAGCGGTGGCGGGACTTACGAGCAGTACTTC. Amino acid sequence: CASGGGTYEQYF.

The V gene is TRBV2, the J gene TRBJ1-5, with TRBD1 identical over 10 bases. This CDR3 is built from 15 residues. Unmatched junction bases numbered 5, after V lost 2 bases and J lost 7 bases. Germline loops: CDR1 SNHLY, CDR2 FYNNEI. The CDR3 here is CASSEMTGGYQPQHF. DNA for the CDR3: TGTGCCAGCAGTGAAATGACAGGGGGCTACCAGCCCCAGCATTTT. The full variable domain, completed using reference TRBV2 and TRBJ1-5, is EPEVTQTPSHQVTQMGQEVILRCVPISNHLYFYWYRQILGQKVEFLVSFYNNEISEKSEIFDDQFSVERPDGSNFTLKIRSTKLEDSAMYFCASSEMTGGYQPQHFGDGTRLSIL.

This chain connects TRBV2 to TRBJ1-2; D gene uncertain. V dropped 3 bases and J dropped 5 bases, with 13 bases sitting between them. CDR3 length: 14 residues. Germline-derived CDR1 and CDR2 are SNHLY and FYNNEI. CDR3 sequence (DNA): TGTGCCAGCAGTGAGGAGGGCTCCCGTTATGGCTACACCTTC. Its translation is CASSEEGSRYGYTF.

This chain connects TRBV5-4 to TRBJ2-1, with 11 bases matching TRBD2. Germline V gene data show CDR1 as SGHNT and CDR2 as YYREEE (reference sequence). The CDR3 has 16 amino acids. The V and J ends lost 4 bases and 1 base, in that order; junction bases with no gene match: 4. CDR3 sequence reads: CASSLGLAGSYNEQFF. CDR3 nucleotide sequence: TGTGCCAGCAGCCTAGGACTAGCGGGTTCCTACAATGAGCAGTTCTTC.

This chain uses TRBV2 with TRBJ2-1; the D is unclear. The CDR3 spans 12 residues. The V end was cut by 7 bases, the J end by 7 bases, with 11 bases between. Germline CDR1 is SNHLY and CDR2 is FYNNEI. CDR3 protein: CASILSGNEQFF. In nucleotides, the CDR3 is TGTGCCAGCATTTTGTCCGGTAATGAGCAGTTCTTC.

This clone appeared a single time. The chain has TRBV5-1 and TRBJ2-1; D perhaps matches TRBD2 (5 bases). Trimming shortened V by 1 base and J by 3 bases, and 11 bases separated the two germline ends. Germline V CDR1 and CDR2: SGHRS, YFSETQ. The CDR3 is 15 amino acids. The CDR3 DNA reads as TGCGCCAGCAGCTTGACTAGATCTTACTACAATGAGCAGTTCTTC. Translation gives CASSLTRSYYNEQFF.

The genes are TRBV7-2 and TRBJ2-7, with 7 positions matching TRBD2. Trimming at V came to 6 bases and at J to 4 bases, leaving 12 bases not matched to a gene. The CDR3 has 15 amino acids. Germline CDR1 SGHTA, CDR2 FQGNSA. The CDR3 bases are TGTGCCAGCAGTCTAATGGGCGGGAGTCGGTACGAGCAGTACTTC. The encoded protein is CASSLMGGSRYEQYF.

The sample holds a few counts of this clone. V usage is TRBV6-6 and J usage is TRBJ1-5; D possibly corresponds to TRBD1 (5 bases). V lost 6 bases to trimming and J lost 0 bases, with 12 bases between them. CDR1 MNHNY and CDR2 SVGAGI come from the germline V gene (reference sequence). The CDR3 has 15 residues. The CDR3 DNA reads as TGTGCCAGCAGCCCCGAACAGGTTAGCAATCAGCCCCAGCATTTT. Amino acid sequence: CASSPEQVSNQPQHF.

Only one count was recorded for this clone. The rearrangement joins TRBV5-1 to TRBJ2-7, with D tentatively TRBD1 (6 bases). Germline V gene lookup returns CDR1 SGHRS and CDR2 YFSETQ. Trimming removed 4 bases at V and 0 bases at J, with 8 bases between. This CDR3 contains 13 residues. Here the CDR3 reads CASSPGASYEQYF. In nucleotides, the CDR3 is TGCGCCAGCAGCCCAGGGGCCTCCTACGAGCAGTACTTC.

This chain connects TRBV5-1 to TRBJ2-6; D is ambiguous. V lost 0 bases and J 0 bases, leaving 7 bases between the germline ends. The CDR3 length is 16 residues. Per the germline V gene, CDR1 is SGHRS and CDR2 is YFSETQ. CDR3 DNA: TGCGCCAGCAGCTTGGAACCGAGCTCTGGGGCCAACGTCCTGACTTTC. It specifies CASSLEPSSGANVLTF.

This chain links TRBV11-3 with TRBJ2-1, with 13 bases matching TRBD2. Trimming removed 1 base from V and 9 bases from J; junction bases left unmatched: 3. The V gene's germline CDR1 is SGHNT and CDR2 YENEEA. CDR3 length: 15 residues. The CDR3 DNA follows: TGTGCCAGCAGCTTAGGAGGACTAGCGGGAGCTGAGCAGTTCTTC. It encodes CASSLGGLAGAEQFF.

This clone has just one count. The chain links TRBV2 to TRBJ1-2, with 9 bases identical to TRBD1. CDR3 length equals 13 residues. Germline V gene lookup returns CDR1 SNHLY and CDR2 FYNNEI. V shed 6 bases and J 6 bases; nucleotides not matched to a gene: 5. In DNA form, the CDR3 reads TGTGCCAGCAGGGACAGGGGAAAAAATGGCTACACCTTC. It codes for CASRDRGKNGYTF.

This clone came up once. The DNA of the CDR3 is TGTGCCAGCAGCGTCTCAGAAAACTACGAGCAGTACTTC. Protein product: CASSVSENYEQYF. This chain joins TRBV9 and TRBJ2-7; the D is unclear. This CDR3 spans 13 amino acids. Looked up from germline, CDR1 is SGDLS and CDR2 is YYNGEE. V was clipped by 2 bases and J by 3 bases, with 9 bases between them. Complete variable domain (other parts from reference TRBV9 and TRBJ2-7): DSGVTQTPKHLITATGQRVTLRCSPRSGDLSVYWYQQSLDQGLQFLIQYYNGEERAKGNILERFSAQQFPDLHSELNLSSLELGDSALYFCASSVSENYEQYFGPGTRLTVT.